This TCR beta chain was sequenced in a study of Graves' ophthalmopathy and Graves' hyperthyroidism. J gave up 0 bases and V 6 bases, and 4 bases lay outside the gene matches. The germline V gene encodes CDR1 MNHEY and CDR2 SVGAGI. The CDR3 has 14 residues. Ten or more counts support this clonotype. Amplification from RNA transcripts yielded the TCR beta CDR3 regions. First-round RT-PCR employed HTBI primers, with a second-round multiplex PCR after it. Using its own MiXCR run on the multiplex PCR reads, TCRdb lists one record per CDR3 protein. The data hold some 370,000 distinct CDR3 sequences, with about 17% observed a single time.

The TCR comes from an adult woman with stable Graves' hyperthyroidism. The specimen sequenced was peripheral blood. The rearrangement uses TRBV6-5 and TRBJ2-7; 8 positions agree with TRBD2. The CDR3 DNA is TGTGCCAGCAGGCTAGCGGGCGGCTCCTACGAGCAGTACTTC. It is translated as CASRLAGGSYEQYF.